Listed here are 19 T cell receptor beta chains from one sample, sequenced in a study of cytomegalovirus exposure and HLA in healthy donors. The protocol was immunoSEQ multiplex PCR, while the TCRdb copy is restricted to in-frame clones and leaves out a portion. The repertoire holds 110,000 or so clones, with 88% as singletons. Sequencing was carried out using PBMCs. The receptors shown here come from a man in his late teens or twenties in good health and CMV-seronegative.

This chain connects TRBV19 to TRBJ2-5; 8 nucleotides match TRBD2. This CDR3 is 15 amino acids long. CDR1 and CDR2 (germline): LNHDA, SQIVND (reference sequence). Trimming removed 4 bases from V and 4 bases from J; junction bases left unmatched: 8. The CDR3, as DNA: TGTGCCAGTAGTACTACAGCGGGAGTGGGAGAGACCCAGTACTTC. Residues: CASSTTAGVGETQYF.

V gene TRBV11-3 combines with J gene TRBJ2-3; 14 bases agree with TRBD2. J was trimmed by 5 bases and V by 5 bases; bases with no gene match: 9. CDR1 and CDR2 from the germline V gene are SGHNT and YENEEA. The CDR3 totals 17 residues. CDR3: CASSIGTSGRLGDTQYF. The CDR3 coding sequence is TGTGCCAGCAGCATAGGGACTAGCGGGAGACTAGGAGATACGCAGTATTTT.

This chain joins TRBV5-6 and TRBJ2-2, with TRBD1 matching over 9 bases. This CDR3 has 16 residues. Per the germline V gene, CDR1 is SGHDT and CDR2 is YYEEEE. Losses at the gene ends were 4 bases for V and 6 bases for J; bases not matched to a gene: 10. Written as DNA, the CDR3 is TGTGCCAGCAGCCTGCCGGGACAGGGTCCCCCCGGGGAGCTGTTTTTT. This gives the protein CASSLPGQGPPGELFF.

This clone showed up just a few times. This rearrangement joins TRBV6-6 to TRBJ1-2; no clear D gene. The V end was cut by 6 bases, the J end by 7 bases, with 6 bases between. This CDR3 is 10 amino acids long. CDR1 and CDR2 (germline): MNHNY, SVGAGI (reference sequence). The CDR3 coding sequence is TGTGCCAGCAGAAATCGTGGCTACACCTTC. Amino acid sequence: CASRNRGYTF.

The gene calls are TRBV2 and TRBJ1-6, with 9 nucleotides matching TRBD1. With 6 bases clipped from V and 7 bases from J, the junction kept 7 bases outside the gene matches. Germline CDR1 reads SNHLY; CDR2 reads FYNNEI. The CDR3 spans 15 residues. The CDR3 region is CASRKGQGKNSPLHF. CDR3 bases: TGTGCCAGCAGAAAGGGACAGGGAAAAAATTCACCCCTCCACTTT.

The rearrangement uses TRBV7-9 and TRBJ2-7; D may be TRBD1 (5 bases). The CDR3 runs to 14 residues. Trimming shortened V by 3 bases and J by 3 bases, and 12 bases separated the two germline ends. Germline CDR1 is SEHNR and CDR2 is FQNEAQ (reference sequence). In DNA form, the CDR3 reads TGTGCCAGCAGCTTCGACAGAGGCTACTACGAGCAGTACTTC. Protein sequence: CASSFDRGYYEQYF.

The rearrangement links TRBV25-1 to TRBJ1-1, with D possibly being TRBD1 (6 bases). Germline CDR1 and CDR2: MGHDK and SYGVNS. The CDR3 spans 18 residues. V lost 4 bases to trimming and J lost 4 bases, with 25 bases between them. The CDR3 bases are TGTGCCAGCAGTGGATGGGCGGGAGGTGCGCGAGGGGGCACTGAAGCTTTCTTT. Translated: CASSGWAGGARGGTEAFF.

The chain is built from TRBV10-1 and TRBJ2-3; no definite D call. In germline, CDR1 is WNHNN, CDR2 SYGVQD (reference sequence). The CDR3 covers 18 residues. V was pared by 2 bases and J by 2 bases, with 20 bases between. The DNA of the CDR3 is TGCGCCAGCAGTGAGGTGACTGGGTATCTGGAAGACACAGATACGCAGTATTTT. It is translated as CASSEVTGYLEDTDTQYF.

CDR3 DNA: TGTGCCAGCAGTTTAGGATTAGGGGGCTCCTACAATGAGCAGTTCTTC. Its translation: CASSLGLGGSYNEQFF. The chain carries TRBV27 and TRBJ2-1; possible D gene TRBD1, 6 bases. V gave up 2 bases and J gave up 0 bases, with 11 bases separating them. Germline V gives CDR1 MNHEY, CDR2 SMNVEV (reference sequence). The CDR3 totals 16 residues.

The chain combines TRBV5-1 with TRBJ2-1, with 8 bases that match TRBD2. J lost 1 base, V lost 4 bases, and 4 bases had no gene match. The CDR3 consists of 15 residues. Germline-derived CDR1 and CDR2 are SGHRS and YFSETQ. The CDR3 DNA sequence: TGCGCCAGCAGCGCCACGGGGGGGTCCTACAATGAGCAGTTCTTC. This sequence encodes CASSATGGSYNEQFF. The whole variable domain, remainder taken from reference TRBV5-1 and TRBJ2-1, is KAGVTQTPRYLIKTRGQQVTLSCSPISGHRSVSWYQQTPGQGLQFLFEYFSETQRNKGNFPGRFSGRQFSNSRSEMNVSTLELGDSALYLCASSATGGSYNEQFFGPGTRLTVL.

CDR3 bases: TGTGCCAGCAGTTCTACCTGGACAGGCTTACCCCTCCACTTT. As protein: CASSSTWTGLPLHF. The chain couples TRBV6-6 to TRBJ1-6, with 7 bases that match TRBD1. After removal of 4 bases from V and 12 bases from J, the junction contained 9 bases not matched to a gene. Per the germline V gene, CDR1 is MNHNY and CDR2 is SVGAGI (reference sequence). CDR3 length equals 14 residues.

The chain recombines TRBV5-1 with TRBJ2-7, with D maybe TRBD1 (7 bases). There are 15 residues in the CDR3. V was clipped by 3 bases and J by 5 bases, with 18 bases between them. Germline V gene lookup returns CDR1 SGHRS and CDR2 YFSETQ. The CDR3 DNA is TGCGCCAGCAGCTGGGGGGTCGGACAGGAGAACGAGCAGTACTTC. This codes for CASSWGVGQENEQYF.

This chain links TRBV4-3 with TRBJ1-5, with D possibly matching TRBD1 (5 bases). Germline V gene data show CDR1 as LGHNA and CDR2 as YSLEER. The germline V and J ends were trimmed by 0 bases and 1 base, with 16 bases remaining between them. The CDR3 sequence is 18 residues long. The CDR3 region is CASSQDPTAGVSNQPQHF. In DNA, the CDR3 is TGCGCCAGCAGCCAAGATCCTACAGCGGGGGTGAGCAATCAGCCCCAGCATTTT.

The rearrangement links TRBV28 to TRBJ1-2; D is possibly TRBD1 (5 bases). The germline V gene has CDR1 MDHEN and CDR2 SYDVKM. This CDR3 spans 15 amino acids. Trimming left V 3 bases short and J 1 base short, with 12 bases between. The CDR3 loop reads CASSLPPTVNYGYTF. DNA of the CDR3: TGTGCCAGCAGTTTGCCCCCGACAGTTAACTATGGCTACACCTTC.

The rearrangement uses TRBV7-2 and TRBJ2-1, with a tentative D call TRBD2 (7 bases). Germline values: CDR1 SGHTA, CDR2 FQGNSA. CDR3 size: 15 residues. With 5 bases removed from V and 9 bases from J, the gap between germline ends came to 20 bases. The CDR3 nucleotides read TGTGCCAGCAGCCACCGCGCGGGGGCAAACACTGAGCAGTTCTTC. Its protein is CASSHRAGANTEQFF.

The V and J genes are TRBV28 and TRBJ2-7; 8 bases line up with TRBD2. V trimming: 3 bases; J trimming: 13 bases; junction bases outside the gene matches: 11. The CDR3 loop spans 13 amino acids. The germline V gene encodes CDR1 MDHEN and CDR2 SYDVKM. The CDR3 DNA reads TGTGCCAGCAGTTTGTTTTTAGGGACTAGTCATTACTTC. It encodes CASSLFLGTSHYF.

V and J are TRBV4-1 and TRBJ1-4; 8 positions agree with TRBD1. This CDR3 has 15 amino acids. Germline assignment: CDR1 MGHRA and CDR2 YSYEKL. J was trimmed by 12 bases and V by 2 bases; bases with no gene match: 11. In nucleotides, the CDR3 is TGCGCCAGCAGCCAACCCGGGACAGGTATAATGGAACTGTTTTTT. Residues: CASSQPGTGIMELFF.

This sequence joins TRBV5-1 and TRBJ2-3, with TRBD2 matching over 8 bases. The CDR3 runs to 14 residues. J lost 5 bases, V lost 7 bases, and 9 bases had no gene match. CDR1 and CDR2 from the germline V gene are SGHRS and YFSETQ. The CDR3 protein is CASDAGTRGDTQYF. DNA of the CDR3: TGCGCCAGCGATGCCGGGACTAGAGGAGATACGCAGTATTTT.

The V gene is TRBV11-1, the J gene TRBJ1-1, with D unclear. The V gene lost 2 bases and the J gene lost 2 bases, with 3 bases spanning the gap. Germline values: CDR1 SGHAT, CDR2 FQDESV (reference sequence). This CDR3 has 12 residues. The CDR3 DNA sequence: TGTGCCAGCAGCTTATCTAACACTGAAGCTTTCTTT. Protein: CASSLSNTEAFF.